This T cell receptor (beta chain) is from a study of shared clonotypes between healthy human individuals. Notes on the study in general: About 5% was the fraction of naive CD4 clonotypes found shared across a few donors.

Produced via immunoSEQ multiplex PCR; TCRdb's table is partial and in-frame only. Of fewer than 850,000 clones listed, roughly 88% were seen once; the top ten hold approximately 35%. J lost 4 bases, V lost 7 bases, and 6 bases had no gene match. From germline, CDR1 is SNHLY and CDR2 FYNNEI. CDR3 length equals 13 residues. Concerning this clone itself: Its specificity is not known.

The source of this sequence is a man younger than 35 in good health. Some clones in this sample may be carry-over from other donors' samples. The rearrangement joins TRBV2 to TRBJ2-7; TRBD1 aligns across 8 bases. The sample was memory CD8+ T cells from PBMCs. As to subset: CD45RO+ cells pooled with CCR7-negative TemRA cells. The CDR3, as DNA: TGTGCCAGCATGGGCAGGGGGCCGTACGAGCAGTACTTC. Translated, it gives CASMGRGPYEQYF.